The rows below give T cell receptor beta chains drawn from one sample of a study of T cells in Graves' hyperthyroidism and ophthalmopathy. TCRdb fed the multiplex PCR reads into MiXCR, producing one record per CDR3 protein. The repertoire holds about 290,000 distinct CDR3 sequences, about 16% seen once, with roughly 31% in the top ten. The material sequenced was blood. These receptors were collected from a woman aged 50 to 60 with Graves' hyperthyroidism that later progressed to Graves' ophthalmopathy. Both conserved end residues are part of each CDR3. The order of the fields is V gene, D gene, J gene, clone size, CDR3 DNA, CDR3 protein. A D gene is named only where the DNA matches it firmly. Not every row has a clone size; where given, it reads once, few, many or a size class.

TRBV7-6	-	TRBJ1-6	few	TGTGCCAGCGGCGGCGGCAGGGGTAATTCACCCCTCCACTTT	CASGGGRGNSPLHF
TRBV19	-	TRBJ2-5	-	TGTGCCAGTAGTATAACTGGACAGCAAGAGACCCAGTACTTC	CASSITGQQETQYF
TRBV5-1	TRBD2	TRBJ2-5	many	TGCGCCAGCAGCTTTCCTCCGGGACTAGCGGGAGGTGGCCGAGAGACCCAGTACTTC	CASSFPPGLAGGGRETQYF
TRBV12-5	TRBD1	TRBJ1-2	-	TGTGCTAGTGGTTTGGGACAGGGTGGCTACACCTTC	CASGLGQGGYTF
TRBV28	-	TRBJ1-1	few	TGTGCCAGCAGTCCAAGGATGACAGTCAGTGAAGCTTTCTTT	CASSPRMTVSEAFF
TRBV28	TRBD1	TRBJ2-7	-	TGTGCCAGCAGTTTCGGGACAGGGGCCTACGGGCAGTACTTC	CASSFGTGAYGQYF
TRBV7-9	-	TRBJ2-3	-	TGTGCCAGCAGCTCGCGGCACACAGATACGCAGTATTTT	CASSSRHTDTQYF
TRBV20-1	-	TRBJ2-7	few	TGCAGTGCTAGGGCCCGGAGGGCCGAGCAGTACTTC	CSARARRAEQYF
TRBV19	TRBD2	TRBJ2-3	-	TGTGCCAGTAGCCCGGGACTAGGAAGTGCAGATACGCAGTATTTT	CASSPGLGSADTQYF
TRBV20-1	TRBD2	TRBJ2-7	-	TGCAGTGCTACCCCGGCGGGGGGCGAGCAGTACTTC	CSATPAGGEQYF
TRBV28	-	TRBJ2-7	many	TGTGCCAGCAGCTATGCTGGGGTCTACGAGCAGTACTTC	CASSYAGVYEQYF
TRBV28	-	TRBJ1-5	many	TGTGCCAGCAGTTCGGCCAGGGTGAATCAGCCCCAGCATTTT	CASSSARVNQPQHF
TRBV9	TRBD2	TRBJ2-7	few	TGTGCCAGCAGCCCAAGGACTAGCTGGGAGCAGTACTTC	CASSPRTSWEQYF
TRBV29-1	-	TRBJ1-1	many	TGCAGCGTTGACCCCTCCCGTGGGCAGGGGAGGGTAGCTTTCTTT	CSVDPSRGQGRVAFF
TRBV5-1	-	TRBJ2-2	few	TGCGCCAGCAGCCAATTTCGGGTTCGCACCGGGGAGCTGTTTTTT	CASSQFRVRTGELFF
TRBV11-3	-	TRBJ2-1	many	TGTGCCAGCAGCCAAAGACAGGGAGGGCCTTACAATGAGCAGTTCTTC	CASSQRQGGPYNEQFF
TRBV28	TRBD1	TRBJ2-7	many	TGTGCCAGCAGTCTGATATTCCGGGACAGACAGAGGCAGTACTTC	CASSLIFRDRQRQYF
TRBV28	-	TRBJ2-1	many	TGTGCCAGCAGTTTTGAGAGTGAGCAGTTCTTC	CASSFESEQFF
TRBV11-1	-	TRBJ2-1	many	TGTGCCAGCAGCTTAGTAGGACGGAATGGGGATGAGCAGTTCTTC	CASSLVGRNGDEQFF
TRBV11-2	-	TRBJ2-1	many	TGTGCCAGCAGCTTTTTACAGAATGAGCAGTTCTTC	CASSFLQNEQFF
TRBV18	-	TRBJ1-1	many	TGTGCCAGCTCACCGTCCGTAGGGAAGAACACTGAAGCTTTCTTT	CASSPSVGKNTEAFF
TRBV28	-	TRBJ1-1	many	TGTGCCAGCGTTAGACAGAGAGGAATAATTGAAGCTTTCTTT	CASVRQRGIIEAFF
TRBV29-1	TRBD1	TRBJ1-2	many	TGCAGCGTCGGGACAGGGGACTATGGCTACACCTTC	CSVGTGDYGYTF
TRBV29-1	TRBD1	TRBJ2-3	many	TGCAGCGGTTCCCAGGGGGTCACAGATACGCAGTATTTT	CSGSQGVTDTQYF
TRBV9	TRBD1	TRBJ1-6	few	TGTGCCAGCAGCTCGACGGACAGGGCATTTAATTCACCCCTCCACTTT	CASSSTDRAFNSPLHF
TRBV9	-	TRBJ2-3	few	TGTGCCAGCAGCGTTAACGGGAACACAGATACGCAGTATTTT	CASSVNGNTDTQYF
TRBV29-1	-	TRBJ2-7	few	TGCAGCGTTGGGCCCCCCGGAGGGGGGTACGAGCAGTACTTC	CSVGPPGGGYEQYF
TRBV10-3	TRBD1	TRBJ1-3	-	TGTGCCATCAGGGAAGGGGGCTCCGGGGACACCATATATTTT	CAIREGGSGDTIYF
TRBV29-1	TRBD1	TRBJ2-7	many	TGCAGCGCGCGGGACAGGGGAAACTACGAGCAGTACTTC	CSARDRGNYEQYF
TRBV10-3	-	TRBJ2-7	many	TGTGCCATCAGTGACAGGCTAGGGGTTGGCGAGCAGTACTTC	CAISDRLGVGEQYF
TRBV28	TRBD2	TRBJ2-7	many	TGTGCCAGCAGTTTTAGTGGGGGAGCGGGAGGCTCCTACGAGCAGTACTTC	CASSFSGGAGGSYEQYF
TRBV14	-	TRBJ1-1	-	TGTGCCAGCAGCCACCGGTTCGGACAGCAGAACACTGAAGCTTTCTTT	CASSHRFGQQNTEAFF
TRBV11-1	-	TRBJ2-7	many	TGTGCCAGCAGACTCCAGGGCTCCTACGAGCAGTACTTC	CASRLQGSYEQYF
TRBV6-1	-	TRBJ2-3	many	TGTGCCAGCAGGAAGGGAGGGGGCGTAGATACGCAGTATTTT	CASRKGGGVDTQYF
TRBV15	TRBD1	TRBJ2-7	many	TGTGCCACCAGCCCTTATGGACAGGTTTACGAGCAGTACTTC	CATSPYGQVYEQYF
TRBV2	-	TRBJ2-5	many	TGTGCCAGCCTCGGAGAGGGAGGGGGGCAAGAGACCCAGTACTTC	CASLGEGGGQETQYF
TRBV20-1	-	TRBJ2-7	-	TGCAGTGCTGCGGGACTCCGGAGCTCCTACGAGCAGTACTTC	CSAAGLRSSYEQYF
TRBV29-1	-	TRBJ2-2	-	TGCAGCGCGAGGAACACCGGGGAGCTGTTTTTT	CSARNTGELFF
TRBV19	-	TRBJ1-1	-	TGTGCCAGTAGTATTATTCTTAAGGCGGTGAACACTGAAGCTTTCTTT	CASSIILKAVNTEAFF
TRBV14	TRBD1	TRBJ1-6	few	TGTGCCAGCAGCCAAGAGACAGGGTTGAATTCACCCCTCCACTTT	CASSQETGLNSPLHF
TRBV28	-	TRBJ1-1	many	TGTGCCAGCAATACCGTGAACACTGAAGCTTTCTTT	CASNTVNTEAFF
TRBV30	-	TRBJ1-2	many	TGTGCCTGGAGTGTTGGGGGCAGAGCTAACTATGGCTACACCTTC	CAWSVGGRANYGYTF
TRBV9	-	TRBJ2-3	few	TGTGCCAGCAGCGTAGCGAAAGATACGCAGTATTTT	CASSVAKDTQYF
TRBV5-1	TRBD2	TRBJ2-1	many	TGCGCCAGCAGCCCCTCTGGCCCGTCGGGACTATCGAATGAGCAGTTCTTC	CASSPSGPSGLSNEQFF
TRBV11-2	TRBD1	TRBJ1-1	many	TGTGCCAGCAGATCCCGACAGGGCGGACAGAACACTGAAGCTTTCTTT	CASRSRQGGQNTEAFF
TRBV20-1	TRBD1	TRBJ2-1	many	TGCAGTGCTAGGTTACCGGGACAGGGGATTACTGAGCAGTTCTTC	CSARLPGQGITEQFF
TRBV12-3/TRBV12-4	TRBD1	TRBJ1-5	many	TGTGCCAGCAGTACGGGACAGCGAGGATACAATCAGCCCCAGCATTTT	CASSTGQRGYNQPQHF
TRBV6-9	-	TRBJ1-1	many	TGTGCCAGCAGGACGACCTGGGGGATGAACACTGAAGCTTTCTTT	CASRTTWGMNTEAFF
TRBV2	-	TRBJ2-1	many	TGTGCCAGCAGAGGCGGACAGTACAATGAGCAGTTCTTC	CASRGGQYNEQFF
TRBV5-1	-	TRBJ2-1	many	TGCGCCAGCAGTTCCGGGACTGGCTCCTACAATGAGCAGTTCTTC	CASSSGTGSYNEQFF
TRBV20-1	-	TRBJ1-2	few	TGCAGTGCTAGGAACACTCTAAACTATGGCTACACCTTC	CSARNTLNYGYTF
TRBV9	TRBD2	TRBJ2-2	-	TGTGCCAGCAGCGTAAGGAACATTGCAGGACTAGCGGGATGGACCGGGGAGCTGTTTTTT	CASSVRNIAGLAGWTGELFF
TRBV5-1	-	TRBJ2-5	many	TGCGCCAGCAGCTTGCAAGGGGCCAGGGAGACCCAGTACTTC	CASSLQGARETQYF
TRBV7-9	-	TRBJ2-7	many	TGTGCCAGCAGCGGAGGGAATAAAGCCTACGAGCAGTACTTC	CASSGGNKAYEQYF
TRBV6-1	TRBD2	TRBJ2-7	few	TGTGCCAGCAGATTTAGCGGGAGCGGTAATTACGAGCAGTACTTC	CASRFSGSGNYEQYF
TRBV2	-	TRBJ2-7	many	TGTGCCATTCCTACGGGACCGCCCTCCTACGAGCAGTACTTC	CAIPTGPPSYEQYF
TRBV6-1	TRBD2	TRBJ2-7	many	TGTGCCAGCAGTCCCTTAAGCGGGAGAAGTGGGGAGCAGTACTTC	CASSPLSGRSGEQYF
TRBV7-8	TRBD2	TRBJ2-1	many	TGTGCCAGCAGCCGGGGGACTAGCGGGACGCATGAGCAGTTCTTC	CASSRGTSGTHEQFF
TRBV12-3/TRBV12-4	-	TRBJ1-5	many	TGTGCCAGCACCCAGGCAGTCAATCAGCCCCAGCATTTT	CASTQAVNQPQHF
TRBV15	-	TRBJ2-5	few	TGTGCCACCAGCAGGGATTCGATCGGACAGACCCAGTACTTC	CATSRDSIGQTQYF